What follows is one T cell receptor (beta chain) and its context. Its antigen remains unknown. Each CDR3 protein gets one entry after TCRdb re-called the reads with MiXCR. The top ten clones hold 80% to 90% of a sample with tens of thousands of distinct CDR3 sequences, about a fifth of them seen once. The CDR3 totals 14 residues. The V gene end was trimmed by 7 bases and the J gene end by 9 bases; junction bases not matched to a gene: 7. CDR1 and CDR2 from the germline V gene are MNHEY and SVGEGT. The data belong to a study of T cell repertoires in cytomegalovirus infection. For the study at large: In the study, CMV epitopes included recently identified HLA-C-restricted and well-studied HLA-B-restricted ones. It was the public TCR beta signatures that indicated both CMV infection and matching HLA type.

Overall study findings and caveats: Frequencies of public TCR beta families were cumulated, and this identified carriers of CMV plus the relevant HLA. The ex vivo response showed dominance by HLA-C-restricted CMV-specific TCR beta clonotypes.

This chain links TRBV6-2 or TRBV6-3 with TRBJ1-6; TRBD1 agrees at 9 bases. The receptor was isolated from a human donor in good health (CMV status not recorded). Some clones in this sample may be carry-over from other donors' samples. The material was CD8+ T cells from cultured PBMCs, obtained from culture after CMV antigen stimulation. The CDR3 sequence: CASKTGTGFSPLHF. The DNA for the CDR3 is TGTGCCAGCAAGACCGGGACAGGGTTTTCACCCCTCCACTTT.